These 24 T cell receptor beta chains share one sample of origin, sequenced in a study of cytotoxic CD8 clonotypes in ibrutinib-treated CLL. Some clones are missing from TCRdb's copy, which holds only in-frame ones; the method was immunoSEQ multiplex PCR. The repertoire consists of 130,000 to 150,000 clones, with 79% occurring once and the leading ten covering around 13%. The material was PBMCs, obtained after 12 months of ibrutinib treatment. The receptor set was obtained from a human donor with chronic lymphocytic leukemia.

This clone came up a few times. The chain is built from TRBV2 and TRBJ1-4, with D maybe TRBD1 (5 bases). The CDR3 runs 13 residues. Trimming left V 8 bases short and J 7 bases short, with 14 bases between. Germline CDR1 is SNHLY and CDR2 is FYNNEI. CDR3 DNA: TGTGCCAGCGGAGTGGGGCAGCGTGAAAAACTGTTTTTT. Its translation is CASGVGQREKLFF.

This clone was counted between two and nine times. This chain connects TRBV27 to TRBJ2-2; 8 bases align to TRBD1. This CDR3 comprises 15 residues. CDR1 and CDR2 from the germline V gene are MNHEY and SMNVEV (reference sequence). V shed 6 bases and J 8 bases; nucleotides not matched to a gene: 11. The DNA for the CDR3 is TGTGCCAGCAGGTCAGGGGGCACTTTAGCTGGGGAGCTGTTTTTT. This gives the protein CASRSGGTLAGELFF.

The rearrangement uses TRBV5-5 and TRBJ2-2, with 9 nucleotides matching TRBD1. Germline CDR1 and CDR2: SGHKS and YYEKEE (reference sequence). Losses at the gene ends were 3 bases for V and 5 bases for J; bases not matched to a gene: 2. This CDR3 is 14 amino acids long. The CDR3 DNA follows: TGTGCCAGCAGCTGGACAGGGGTTACCGGGGAGCTGTTTTTT. Translated: CASSWTGVTGELFF.

The gene calls are TRBV4-2 and TRBJ2-7, with 9 bases matching TRBD1. The J segment lost 2 bases and the V segment lost 0 bases, leaving 8 bases of the junction unmatched. Germline CDR1 and CDR2: LGHNA and YNFKEQ. There are 17 residues in the CDR3. CDR3 bases: TGTGCCAGCAGCCAAGATCTGGGACAGGGCCTCGCCTACGAGCAGTACTTC. Its protein is CASSQDLGQGLAYEQYF.

The rearrangement links TRBV4-3 to TRBJ2-7; D gene unclear. V was shortened by 1 base and J by 6 bases, with 19 bases between the two germline ends. This CDR3 has 16 amino acids. CDR1 is LGHNA and CDR2 is YSLEER in the germline V gene. The CDR3, as DNA: TGCGCCAGCAGCCAAGTTCGAACCCTTACGAATACCGAGCAGTACTTC. It specifies CASSQVRTLTNTEQYF.

This chain connects TRBV10-3 to TRBJ1-1; D not certain. Germline CDR1 and CDR2: ENHRY and SYGVKD. The CDR3 contains 11 residues. Trimming pared 10 bases from V and 8 bases from J, leaving 14 bases between. CDR3 in DNA: TGTGCCACCACCCGCGGGCAGGAAGCTTTCTTT. As protein: CATTRGQEAFF.

The genes are TRBV4-1 and TRBJ1-3; D is unclear. The CDR3 runs to 14 residues. Deletions cut 0 bases from V and 7 bases from J, with 10 bases between. In germline, CDR1 is MGHRA, CDR2 YSYEKL. In DNA form, the CDR3 reads TGCGCCAGCAGCCAAGAGCCAGGTTTCAACACCATATATTTT. Encoded protein: CASSQEPGFNTIYF.

The genes are TRBV6-5 and TRBJ1-2; D possibly corresponds to TRBD1 (6 bases). Germline CDR1 is MNHEY and CDR2 is SVGAGI. The CDR3 sequence is 13 residues long. The V and J ends lost 10 bases and 11 bases respectively, with 23 bases between them. CDR3 loop: CATKSQPDRLYTF. CDR3 bases: TGTGCCACTAAATCCCAGCCGGACAGACTGTACACCTTC.

The chain links TRBV9 to TRBJ1-5; 8 nucleotides match TRBD1. Germline V gives CDR1 SGDLS, CDR2 YYNGEE. This CDR3 spans 14 amino acids. J was trimmed by 3 bases and V by 4 bases; bases with no gene match: 3. The CDR3 sequence is CASSPTGVNQPQHF. The CDR3 DNA reads TGTGCCAGCAGCCCGACAGGGGTCAATCAGCCCCAGCATTTT.

The chain carries TRBV10-3 and TRBJ1-6; no definite D call. Germline V gene sequence: CDR1 ENHRY, CDR2 SYGVKD. The CDR3 spans 17 residues. V shed 6 bases and J shed 8 bases, with 23 bases lying between them. CDR3 amino acids: CAIRKDSPALFDSPLHF. The DNA of the CDR3 is TGTGCCATCAGAAAGGACTCCCCGGCCCTATTCGATTCACCCCTCCACTTT.

The rearrangement uses TRBV7-6 and TRBJ2-2; 7 nucleotides agree with TRBD1. Trimming removed 0 bases from V and 1 base from J; junction bases left unmatched: 2. CDR3 length equals 16 residues. The germline V gene encodes CDR1 SGHVS and CDR2 FNYEAQ. CDR3 residues: CASSLARDRNTGELFF. Here the CDR3 DNA reads TGTGCCAGCAGCTTAGCAAGGGACAGGAACACCGGGGAGCTGTTTTTT.

The chain carries TRBV29-1 and TRBJ2-2; 7 nucleotides agree with TRBD1. CDR1 SQVTM and CDR2 ANQGSEA come from the germline V gene. V lost 7 bases and J lost 4; bases outside the gene matches: 9. This CDR3 contains 14 residues. The CDR3 region has the DNA TGCAGCGCTGGGCGACAGGGTATCACCGGGGAGCTGTTTTTT. Protein sequence: CSAGRQGITGELFF.

DNA of the CDR3: TGTGCCAGCAGCCCCCTGGGGGTAGCGGGAGGGCCCGGTTCCTACAATGAGCAGTTCTTC. Translating gives CASSPLGVAGGPGSYNEQFF. The chain couples TRBV28 to TRBJ2-1; 11 nucleotides line up with TRBD2. J lost 1 base, V lost 6 bases, and 17 bases had no gene match. Germline CDR1 and CDR2: MDHEN and SYDVKM. CDR3 size: 20 residues.

The chain combines TRBV25-1 with TRBJ2-1, with 10 positions matching TRBD2. Germline assignment: CDR1 MGHDK and CDR2 SYGVNS. The CDR3 is 15 residues long. The junction had 8 bases not matched to a gene; V was cut back by 6 bases and J by 6 bases. The chain's CDR3 is CASSALAGASNEQFF. CDR3 coding DNA: TGTGCCAGCAGCGCGCTAGCGGGAGCTTCCAATGAGCAGTTCTTC.

The J gene is TRBJ2-1, the V gene TRBV30, with TRBD2 identical over 8 bases. Germline CDR1 GTSNPN, CDR2 SVGIG (reference sequence). This CDR3 is 14 amino acids long. Unmatched junction bases numbered 9, after V lost 3 bases and J lost 8 bases. The CDR3 spells CAWRLAGGLHEQFF. In DNA form, the CDR3 reads TGTGCCTGGAGGCTTGCGGGAGGTCTCCATGAGCAGTTCTTC.

The table lists this clone with a few counts. The rearrangement uses TRBV7-7 and TRBJ1-2; D gene unclear. The CDR3 sequence is 12 residues long. V was shortened by 3 bases and J by 2 bases, with 4 bases between the two germline ends. CDR1 and CDR2 (germline): SSHAT, FNYEAQ (reference sequence). CDR3 loop: CASSFGNYGYTF. Here the CDR3 DNA reads TGTGCCAGCAGCTTCGGCAACTATGGCTACACCTTC. Filled out from reference TRBV7-7 and TRBJ1-2, the complete variable domain reads GAGVSQSPRYKVTKRGQDVTLRCDPISSHATLYWYQQALGQGPEFLTYFNYEAQPDKSGLPSDRFSAERPEGSISTLTIQRTEQRDSAMYRCASSFGNYGYTFGSGTRLTVV.

The gene calls are TRBV18 and TRBJ1-6, with D maybe TRBD1 (6 bases). V lost 0 bases to trimming and J lost 9 bases, with 15 bases between them. Germline V gene sequence: CDR1 KGHSH, CDR2 LQKENI. The CDR3 consists of 16 residues. The CDR3 here is CASSPPRLPGVSPLHF. CDR3 DNA sequence: TGTGCCAGCTCACCACCACGCCTTCCAGGGGTTTCACCCCTCCACTTT.

V and J are TRBV4-2 and TRBJ1-1, with TRBD1 as a possible D gene (6 bases). The CDR3 consists of 18 residues. The V end lost 0 bases, the J end lost 0 bases, and 17 bases lay between the germline ends. Germline V gene lookup returns CDR1 LGHNA and CDR2 YNFKEQ. The CDR3 sequence is CASSQDRVGADLNTEAFF. CDR3 bases: TGTGCCAGCAGCCAAGACCGGGTGGGGGCAGATTTGAACACTGAAGCTTTCTTT.

Turning to this clone: An end of the junction differs from the germline gene, which may be a read error. This sequence joins TRBV7-9 and TRBJ2-2; D not certain. The CDR3 has 13 amino acids. Per the germline V gene, CDR1 is SEHNR and CDR2 is FQNEAQ (reference sequence). CDR3 residues: CASSRYPTGELFF. DNA of the CDR3: TGCGCCAGCAGCCGATACCCCACCGGGGAGCTGTTTTTT.

This sequence joins TRBV19 and TRBJ2-1; the D call may be TRBD1 or TRBD2 (5 bases each). V gave up 4 bases and J gave up 7 bases, with 14 bases separating them. This CDR3 contains 14 residues. Germline CDR1 LNHDA, CDR2 SQIVND (reference sequence). In DNA form, the CDR3 reads TGTGCCAGTAGTACCGGAGCGAGGGGAAATGAGCAGTTCTTC. Translation: CASSTGARGNEQFF.

This clone has more than one count but fewer than ten. The chain recombines TRBV5-1 with TRBJ2-1; 8 bases agree with TRBD1. The CDR3 sequence is 14 residues long. CDR1 is SGHRS, CDR2 YFSETQ, per germline. Trimming cost V 4 bases and J 10 bases; bases outside gene matches: 10. For the CDR3, the DNA is TGCGCCAGCAGCCCACGGACAGGGTCGGTAGAGCAGTTCTTC. Translating it yields CASSPRTGSVEQFF. Full variable domain (missing parts from reference TRBV5-1 and TRBJ2-1): KAGVTQTPRYLIKTRGQQVTLSCSPISGHRSVSWYQQTPGQGLQFLFEYFSETQRNKGNFPGRFSGRQFSNSRSEMNVSTLELGDSALYLCASSPRTGSVEQFFGPGTRLTVL.

This clone appeared once. This chain uses TRBV6-1 with TRBJ2-1; a weak D match, TRBD1 (5 bases). The ends were cut back, 8 bases at V and 4 bases at J, with 15 bases in the middle. This CDR3 region has 14 residues. CDR1 MNHNS and CDR2 SASEGT come from the germline V gene. The CDR3 nucleotides are TGTGCCAGCTCCAAGGGGCGGATTTACAATGAGCAGTTCTTC. It translates to CASSKGRIYNEQFF.

The chain is built from TRBV30 and TRBJ1-2; TRBD1 might be the D (5 bases). In germline, CDR1 is GTSNPN, CDR2 SVGIG (reference sequence). CDR3 length: 12 amino acids. V was shortened by 1 base and J by 7 bases, with 10 bases between the two germline ends. CDR3 sequence (DNA): TGTGCCTGGAGTGACAAGGGGTCTGGCTACACCTTC. It yields the protein CAWSDKGSGYTF.

This chain links TRBV7-6 with TRBJ2-7; TRBD2 matches at 10 bases. Germline V gene lookup returns CDR1 SGHVS and CDR2 FNYEAQ. This CDR3 has 15 amino acids. J lost 2 bases, V lost 2 bases, and 3 bases had no gene match. The CDR3 nucleotides read TGTGCCAGCAGCTTAACTAGCGGGACCGCCTACGAGCAGTACTTC. This encodes CASSLTSGTAYEQYF.